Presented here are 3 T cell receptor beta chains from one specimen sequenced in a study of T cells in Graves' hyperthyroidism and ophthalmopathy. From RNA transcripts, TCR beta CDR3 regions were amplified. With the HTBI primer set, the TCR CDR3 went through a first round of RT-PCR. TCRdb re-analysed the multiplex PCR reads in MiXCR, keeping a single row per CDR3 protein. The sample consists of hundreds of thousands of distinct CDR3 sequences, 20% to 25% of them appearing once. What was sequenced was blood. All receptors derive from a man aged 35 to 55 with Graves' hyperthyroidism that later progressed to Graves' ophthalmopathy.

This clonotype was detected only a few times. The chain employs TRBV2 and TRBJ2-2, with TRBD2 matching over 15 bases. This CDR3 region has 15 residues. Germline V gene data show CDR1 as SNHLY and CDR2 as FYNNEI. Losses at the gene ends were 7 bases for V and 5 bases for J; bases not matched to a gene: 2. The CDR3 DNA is TGTGCCAGCAAGGGACTAGCGGGAGGTACCGGGGAGCTGTTTTTT. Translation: CASKGLAGGTGELFF. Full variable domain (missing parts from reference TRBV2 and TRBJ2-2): EPEVTQTPSHQVTQMGQEVILRCVPISNHLYFYWYRQILGQKVEFLVSFYNNEISEKSEIFDDQFSVERPDGSNFTLKIRSTKLEDSAMYFCASKGLAGGTGELFFGEGSRLTVL.

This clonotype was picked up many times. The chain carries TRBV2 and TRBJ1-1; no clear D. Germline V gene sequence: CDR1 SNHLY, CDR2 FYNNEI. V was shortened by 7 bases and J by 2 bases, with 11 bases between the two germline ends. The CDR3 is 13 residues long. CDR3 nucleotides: TGTGCCAGCATGGTCACAGCAAACACTGAAGCTTTCTTT. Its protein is CASMVTANTEAFF. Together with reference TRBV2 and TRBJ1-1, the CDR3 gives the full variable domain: EPEVTQTPSHQVTQMGQEVILRCVPISNHLYFYWYRQILGQKVEFLVSFYNNEISEKSEIFDDQFSVERPDGSNFTLKIRSTKLEDSAMYFCASMVTANTEAFFGQGTRLTVV.

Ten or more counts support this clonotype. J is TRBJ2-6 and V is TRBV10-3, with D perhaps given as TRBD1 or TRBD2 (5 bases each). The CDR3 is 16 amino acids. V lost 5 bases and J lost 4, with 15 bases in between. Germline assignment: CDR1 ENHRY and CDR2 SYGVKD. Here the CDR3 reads CAISLGEGNGANVLTF. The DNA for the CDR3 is TGTGCCATCAGTTTGGGGGAAGGGAACGGGGCCAACGTCCTGACTTTC.